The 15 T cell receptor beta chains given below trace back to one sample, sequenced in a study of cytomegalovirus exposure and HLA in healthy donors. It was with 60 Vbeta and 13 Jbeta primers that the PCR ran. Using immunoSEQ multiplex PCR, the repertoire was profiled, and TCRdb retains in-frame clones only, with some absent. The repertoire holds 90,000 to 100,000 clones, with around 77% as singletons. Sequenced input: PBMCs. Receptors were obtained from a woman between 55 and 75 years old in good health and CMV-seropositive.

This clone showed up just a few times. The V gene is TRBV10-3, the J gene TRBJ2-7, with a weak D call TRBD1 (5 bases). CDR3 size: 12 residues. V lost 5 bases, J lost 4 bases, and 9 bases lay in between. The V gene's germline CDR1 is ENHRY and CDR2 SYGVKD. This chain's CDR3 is CAISSQVYEQYF. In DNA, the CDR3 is TGTGCCATCAGTTCACAGGTTTACGAGCAGTACTTC.

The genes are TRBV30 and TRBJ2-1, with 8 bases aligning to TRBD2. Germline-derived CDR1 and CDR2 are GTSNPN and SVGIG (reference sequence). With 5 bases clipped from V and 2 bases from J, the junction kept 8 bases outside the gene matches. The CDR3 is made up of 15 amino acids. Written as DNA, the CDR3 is TGTGCCTGGTTCCCCCTAGCGGGCCCCTACAATGAGCAGTTCTTC. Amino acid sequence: CAWFPLAGPYNEQFF.

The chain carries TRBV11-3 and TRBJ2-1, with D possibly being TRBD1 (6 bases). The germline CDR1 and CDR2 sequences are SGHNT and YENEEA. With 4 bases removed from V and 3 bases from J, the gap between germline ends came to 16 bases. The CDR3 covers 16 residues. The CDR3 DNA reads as TGTGCCAGCAGCTCACAGGACACGACAGGCTACAATGAGCAGTTCTTC. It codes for CASSSQDTTGYNEQFF.

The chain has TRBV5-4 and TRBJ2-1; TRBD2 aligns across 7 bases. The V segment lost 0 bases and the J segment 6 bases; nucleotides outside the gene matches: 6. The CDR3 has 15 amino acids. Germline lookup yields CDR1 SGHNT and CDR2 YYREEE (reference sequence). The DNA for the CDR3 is TGTGCCAGCAGCTTGGAGGGAGGGATAGGCAATGAGCAGTTCTTC. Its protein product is CASSLEGGIGNEQFF.

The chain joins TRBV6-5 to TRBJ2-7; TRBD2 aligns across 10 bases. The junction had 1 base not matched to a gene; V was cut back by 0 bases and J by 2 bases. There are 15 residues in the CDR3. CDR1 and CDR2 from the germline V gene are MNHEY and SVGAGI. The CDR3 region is CASSYSLAGAYEQYF. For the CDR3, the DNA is TGTGCCAGCAGTTACTCCCTAGCGGGGGCCTACGAGCAGTACTTC.

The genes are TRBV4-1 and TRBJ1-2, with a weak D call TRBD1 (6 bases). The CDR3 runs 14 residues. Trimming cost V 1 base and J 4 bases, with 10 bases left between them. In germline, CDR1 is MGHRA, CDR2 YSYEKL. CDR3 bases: TGCGCCAGCAGCCAAGTGACAGGCCTCTATGGCTACACCTTC. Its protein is CASSQVTGLYGYTF.

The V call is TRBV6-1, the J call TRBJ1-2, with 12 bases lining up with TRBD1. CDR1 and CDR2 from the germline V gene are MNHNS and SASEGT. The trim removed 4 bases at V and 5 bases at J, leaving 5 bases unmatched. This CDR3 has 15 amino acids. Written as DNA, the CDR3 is TGTGCCAGCAGTGCCCGGGACAGGGGGCAATATGGCTACACCTTC. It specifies CASSARDRGQYGYTF.

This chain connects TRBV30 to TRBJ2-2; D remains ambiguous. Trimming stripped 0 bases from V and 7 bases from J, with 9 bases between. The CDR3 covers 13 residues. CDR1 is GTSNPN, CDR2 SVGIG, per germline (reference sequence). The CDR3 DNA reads TGTGCCTGGAGTGTAAAGATCGGCGGGGAGCTGTTTTTT. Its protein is CAWSVKIGGELFF.

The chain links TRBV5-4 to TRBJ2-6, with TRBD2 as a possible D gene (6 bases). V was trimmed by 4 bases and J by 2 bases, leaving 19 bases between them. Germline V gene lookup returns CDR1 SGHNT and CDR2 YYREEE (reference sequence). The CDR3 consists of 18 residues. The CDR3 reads CASSPEGSLSPGANVLTF. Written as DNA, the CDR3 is TGTGCCAGCAGCCCGGAGGGGAGCCTGTCTCCTGGGGCCAACGTCCTGACTTTC.

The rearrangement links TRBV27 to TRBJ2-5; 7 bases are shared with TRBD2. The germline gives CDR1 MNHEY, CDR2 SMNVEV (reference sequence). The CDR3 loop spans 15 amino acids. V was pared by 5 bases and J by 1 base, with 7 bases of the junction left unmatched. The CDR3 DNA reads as TGTGCCAGCAGTGCCACTCTAGCGGCCCAAGAGACCCAGTACTTC. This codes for CASSATLAAQETQYF.

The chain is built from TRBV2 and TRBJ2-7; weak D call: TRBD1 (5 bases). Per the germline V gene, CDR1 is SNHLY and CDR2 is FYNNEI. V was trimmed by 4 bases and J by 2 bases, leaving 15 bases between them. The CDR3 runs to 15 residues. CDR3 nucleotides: TGTGCCAGCAGTGTTGGACAACCAAGGGCCTACGAGCAGTACTTC. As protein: CASSVGQPRAYEQYF.

Here the CDR3 reads CAWSLLVAGYGYTF. Here the CDR3 DNA reads TGTGCCTGGAGTCTCCTGGTGGCAGGGTATGGCTACACCTTC. The chain is built from TRBV30 and TRBJ1-2, with a tentative D call TRBD1 (5 bases). The CDR3 contains 14 residues. Germline CDR1 reads GTSNPN; CDR2 reads SVGIG (reference sequence). The V and J ends lost 2 bases and 5 bases respectively, with 15 bases between them.

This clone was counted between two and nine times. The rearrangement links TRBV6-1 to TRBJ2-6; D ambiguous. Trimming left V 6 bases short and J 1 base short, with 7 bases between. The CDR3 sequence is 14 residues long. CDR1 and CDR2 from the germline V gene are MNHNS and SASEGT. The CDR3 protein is CASRETSGANVLTF. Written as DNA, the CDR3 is TGTGCCAGCAGGGAGACTTCTGGGGCCAACGTCCTGACTTTC.

The CDR3 loop is CASSTQILSTGELFF. In DNA form, the CDR3 reads TGTGCCAGCAGCACTCAAATCCTAAGCACCGGGGAGCTGTTTTTT. The V gene is TRBV7-9, the J gene TRBJ2-2; D is unresolved. Germline assignment: CDR1 SEHNR and CDR2 FQNEAQ (reference sequence). The CDR3 covers 15 residues. V gave up 5 bases and J gave up 4 bases, with 14 bases separating them. The variable domain in full, with the rest retrieved from reference TRBV7-9 and TRBJ2-2, is DTGVSQNPRHKITKRGQNVTFRCDPISEHNRLYWYRQTLGQGPEFLTYFQNEAQLEKSRLLSDRFSAERPKGSFSTLEIQRTEQGDSAMYLCASSTQILSTGELFFGEGSRLTVL.

CDR3 region: CASSLPSGGPPHNEQFF. CDR3 sequence (DNA): TGTGCCAGCAGTTTACCGTCGGGAGGGCCCCCTCACAATGAGCAGTTCTTC. The chain has TRBV27 and TRBJ2-1, with 8 bases lining up with TRBD2. This CDR3 spans 17 amino acids. Germline V gene sequence: CDR1 MNHEY, CDR2 SMNVEV (reference sequence). With 2 bases clipped from V and 5 bases from J, the junction kept 11 bases outside the gene matches.